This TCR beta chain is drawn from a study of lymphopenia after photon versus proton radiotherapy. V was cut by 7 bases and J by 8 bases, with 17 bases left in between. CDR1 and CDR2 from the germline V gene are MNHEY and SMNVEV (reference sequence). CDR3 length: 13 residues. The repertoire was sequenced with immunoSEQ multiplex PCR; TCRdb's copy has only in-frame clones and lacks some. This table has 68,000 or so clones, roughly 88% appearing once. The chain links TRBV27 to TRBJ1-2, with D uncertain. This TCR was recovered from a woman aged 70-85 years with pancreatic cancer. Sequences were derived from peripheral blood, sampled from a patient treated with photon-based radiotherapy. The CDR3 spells CASTSLQTRGYTF. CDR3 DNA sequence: TGTGCCAGCACCTCCCTTCAAACACGGGGCTACACCTTC.